Following are 28 T cell receptor beta chains from one sample sequenced in a study of cytomegalovirus exposure and HLA in healthy donors. PCR was performed using 60 Vbeta and 13 Jbeta primers. TCRdb keeps only in-frame clones here, not all; method: immunoSEQ multiplex PCR. The sample holds over 70,000 clones, roughly 80% seen once. Input material: PBMCs. These receptors were obtained from a young man in good health and CMV-seronegative.

This chain connects TRBV6-1 to TRBJ1-3; D is unclear. V was cut by 2 bases and J by 0 bases, with 5 bases left in between. Germline CDR1 is MNHNS and CDR2 is SASEGT. The CDR3 spans 14 residues. The CDR3 is CASSEQASGNTIYF. CDR3 sequence (DNA): TGTGCCAGCAGTGAACAGGCCTCTGGAAACACCATATATTTT.

This clone has just one count. This chain connects TRBV7-2 to TRBJ2-6; perhaps TRBD1 as D (6 bases). The CDR3 is made up of 18 amino acids. Trimming removed 4 bases from V and 3 bases from J, with 19 bases in between. CDR1 and CDR2 (germline): SGHTA, FQGNSA. CDR3 residues: CASSSTGPITFGANVLTF. The DNA of the CDR3 is TGTGCCAGCAGCTCAACAGGGCCTATAACATTTGGGGCCAACGTCCTGACTTTC.

The chain combines TRBV5-1 with TRBJ1-1; TRBD1 aligns across 8 bases. The V gene end was trimmed by 1 base and the J gene end by 3 bases; junction bases not matched to a gene: 2. The CDR3 runs 14 residues. Germline V gene sequence: CDR1 SGHRS, CDR2 YFSETQ. CDR3 in DNA: TGCGCCAGCAGCTTGTCGACAGGGGACACTGAAGCTTTCTTT. It yields the protein CASSLSTGDTEAFF.

This clone was detected a few times. The chain recombines TRBV21-1 with TRBJ1-1; the table assigns TRBD1, which was not confirmed against the DNA. TRBV21-1 is labeled a pseudogene. The CDR3 sequence is 15 residues long. CDR3 sequence (DNA): TGTGCCAGCAGCAACGCCGGGACAGGGAACACTGAAGCTTTCTTT. This sequence encodes CASSNAGTGNTEAFF.

This rearrangement joins TRBV7-8 to TRBJ2-7, with a weak D call TRBD1 (5 bases). The V gene lost 2 bases and the J gene lost 0 bases, with 11 bases spanning the gap. This CDR3 contains 15 residues. Germline V gene lookup returns CDR1 SGHVS and CDR2 FQNEAQ. The CDR3 sequence: CASSLMRQSSYEQYF. CDR3 DNA sequence: TGTGCCAGCAGCTTAATGCGACAGTCCTCCTACGAGCAGTACTTC.

This clone appeared once. The V call is TRBV29-1, the J call TRBJ1-2, with 8 bases lining up with TRBD1. Per the germline V gene, CDR1 is SQVTM and CDR2 is ANQGSEA. The V segment lost 3 bases and the J segment 3 bases; nucleotides outside the gene matches: 3. CDR3 length: 13 amino acids. The CDR3: CSVDVDRDYGYTF. The CDR3 bases are TGCAGCGTTGATGTGGACAGGGACTATGGCTACACCTTC.

Only one count was recorded for this clone. V and J are TRBV11-3 and TRBJ2-3; possible D gene TRBD2, 5 bases. The V gene's germline CDR1 is SGHNT and CDR2 YENEEA. The CDR3 length is 15 residues. V was clipped by 4 bases and J by 5 bases, with 16 bases between them. DNA of the CDR3: TGTGCCAGCAGCTCGCCGACTACAAACCGAGATACGCAGTATTTT. It is translated as CASSSPTTNRDTQYF.

V usage is TRBV5-1 and J usage is TRBJ1-2; a weak D match, TRBD1 (5 bases). CDR1 and CDR2 from the germline V gene are SGHRS and YFSETQ. CDR3 size: 13 residues. The germline V and J ends were trimmed by 0 bases and 10 bases, with 13 bases remaining between them. Here the CDR3 reads CASSLDRQALYTF. In nucleotides, the CDR3 is TGCGCCAGCAGCTTGGACAGGCAGGCCCTCTACACCTTC.

The rearrangement joins TRBV5-5 to TRBJ1-1, with 10 bases identical to TRBD1. The V gene's germline CDR1 is SGHKS and CDR2 YYEKEE (reference sequence). Trimming took 0 bases from V and 5 from J; bases not matched to a gene: 4. CDR3 length: 15 residues. CDR3: CASSLVDRGHTEAFF. The CDR3 DNA follows: TGTGCCAGCAGCTTGGTAGACAGGGGGCATACTGAAGCTTTCTTT. The variable domain in full, with the rest retrieved from reference TRBV5-5 and TRBJ1-1, is DAGVTQSPTHLIKTRGQQVTLRCSPISGHKSVSWYQQVLGQGPQFIFQYYEKEERGRGNFPDRFSARQFPNYSSELNVNALLLGDSALYLCASSLVDRGHTEAFFGQGTRLTVV.

This sequence joins TRBV5-1 and TRBJ1-4, with TRBD1 matching over 9 bases. The CDR3 extends over 20 amino acids. Unmatched junction bases numbered 19, after V lost 3 bases and J lost 4 bases. Germline V CDR1 and CDR2: SGHRS, YFSETQ. This CDR3 is CASSSFPGQGLPGRNEKLFF. CDR3 in DNA: TGCGCCAGCAGCTCTTTCCCGGGACAGGGCCTACCCGGGCGTAATGAAAAACTGTTTTTT.

The rearrangement uses TRBV5-6 and TRBJ2-7; 13 bases are a match to TRBD2. Germline CDR1 SGHDT, CDR2 YYEEEE. CDR3 length equals 14 residues. V trimming: 5 bases; J trimming: 7 bases; junction bases outside the gene matches: 6. The chain's CDR3 is CASRLAGGPGEQYF. CDR3 sequence (DNA): TGTGCCAGCAGACTAGCGGGGGGGCCGGGAGAGCAGTACTTC.

The chain recombines TRBV5-4 with TRBJ2-7; 10 nucleotides line up with TRBD2. Germline V gives CDR1 SGHNT, CDR2 YYREEE (reference sequence). Trimming removed 1 base from V and 3 bases from J; junction bases left unmatched: 16. The CDR3 is 19 residues long. The CDR3 protein is CASSLSLAGIYTYRYEQYF. In DNA, the CDR3 is TGTGCCAGCAGCTTGTCACTAGCGGGAATTTACACCTACCGCTACGAGCAGTACTTC.

J is TRBJ1-6 and V is TRBV7-2, with 9 positions matching TRBD1. The CDR3 runs 15 residues. V was pared by 3 bases and J by 8 bases, with 5 bases of the junction left unmatched. The germline CDR1 and CDR2 sequences are SGHTA and FQGNSA. The CDR3 spells CASSLDRGRDSPLHF. In nucleotides, the CDR3 is TGTGCCAGCAGCTTGGACAGGGGACGGGATTCACCCCTCCACTTT.

The V call is TRBV18, the J call TRBJ1-2; D is unresolved. From germline, CDR1 is KGHSH and CDR2 LQKENI. Trimming pared 5 bases from V and 3 bases from J, leaving 16 bases between. This CDR3 region has 15 residues. The CDR3 region is CASSAECRSDYGYTF. In nucleotides, the CDR3 is TGTGCCAGCTCAGCCGAATGTAGATCTGACTATGGCTACACCTTC.

This chain links TRBV10-2 with TRBJ1-1, with 8 positions matching TRBD1. Germline trimming cut 5 bases from V and 5 bases from J; bases unmatched to any gene: 4. Looked up from germline, CDR1 is WSHSY and CDR2 is SAAADI. The CDR3 loop spans 13 amino acids. DNA for the CDR3: TGCGCCAGCAGTTGGACAGGGACGACTGAAGCTTTCTTT. Translating gives CASSWTGTTEAFF.

The sample holds one count of this clone. This sequence joins TRBV12-1 and TRBJ2-2; whether TRBD2, the table's D call, matches the DNA was not checked. TRBV12-1 is an annotated pseudogene. The CDR3 runs to 16 residues. CDR3 nucleotides: TGTGCCAGCAGCTCCAGACTAGCGGGGGTCACCGGGGAGCTGTTTTTT. It yields the protein CASSSRLAGVTGELFF.

The chain combines TRBV6-1 with TRBJ1-4, with D possibly being TRBD1 (5 bases). V dropped 7 bases and J dropped 0 bases, with 12 bases sitting between them. CDR3 length equals 15 residues. Germline lookup yields CDR1 MNHNS and CDR2 SASEGT. The CDR3 is CASIRGAPTNEKLFF. The CDR3 DNA reads TGTGCCAGCATTCGCGGGGCCCCAACTAATGAAAAACTGTTTTTT.

The V gene is TRBV2, the J gene TRBJ2-3; 11 bases are shared with TRBD2. CDR1 is SNHLY and CDR2 is FYNNEI in the germline V gene. The junction had 3 bases not matched to a gene; V was cut back by 3 bases and J by 4 bases. This CDR3 region has 15 residues. The DNA of the CDR3 is TGTGCCAGCAGTGATTCACTAGCGGGGGCAGATACGCAGTATTTT. Its translation: CASSDSLAGADTQYF.

The chain has TRBV2 and TRBJ1-1; D is undetermined. Per the germline V gene, CDR1 is SNHLY and CDR2 is FYNNEI. V was shortened by 3 bases and J by 1 base, with 6 bases between the two germline ends. The CDR3 loop spans 13 amino acids. For the CDR3, the DNA is TGTGCCAGCAGTGACAGTGGGAACACTGAAGCTTTCTTT. It encodes CASSDSGNTEAFF.

V is TRBV19 and J is TRBJ2-2, with 7 bases identical to TRBD2. The CDR3 sequence is 14 residues long. Unmatched junction bases numbered 6, after V lost 8 bases and J lost 3 bases. In germline, CDR1 is LNHDA, CDR2 SQIVND (reference sequence). The CDR3 region is CASAGRGYTGELFF. Written as DNA, the CDR3 is TGTGCCAGTGCCGGGCGGGGGTACACCGGGGAGCTGTTTTTT.

In this sample, this clone turned up many times. The CDR3 loop reads CASSYQRWSSYEQYF. For the CDR3, the DNA is TGTGCCAGCAGTTACCAGCGGTGGAGCTCCTACGAGCAGTACTTC. The J gene is TRBJ2-7, the V gene TRBV6-5; tentatively, D is TRBD2 (5 bases). The germline gives CDR1 MNHEY, CDR2 SVGAGI. V lost 2 bases and J lost 0, with 11 bases in between. The CDR3 contains 15 residues.

CDR3 residues: CAWTQQGVGEKLFF. CDR3 in DNA: TGTGCCTGGACCCAACAGGGGGTTGGGGAAAAACTGTTTTTT. The chain has TRBV30 and TRBJ1-4; 8 bases agree with TRBD1. V trimming: 4 bases; J trimming: 8 bases; junction bases outside the gene matches: 9. This CDR3 is 14 amino acids long. Germline V gene lookup returns CDR1 GTSNPN and CDR2 SVGIG (reference sequence).

On this clone itself: At one end the junction does not follow the germline gene, possibly because of a read error. The V gene is TRBV7-9, the J gene TRBJ1-5, with D possibly being TRBD1 (5 bases). CDR3 length: 17 residues. Germline V gives CDR1 SEHNR, CDR2 FQNEAQ (reference sequence). CDR3 amino acids: CSSSLGEQAYSNQPQHF. The CDR3 DNA follows: TGTTCCAGCAGCTTAGGTGAACAGGCGTATAGCAATCAGCCCCAGCATTTT.

The V gene is TRBV6-1, the J gene TRBJ1-2, with 7 positions matching TRBD1. The trim removed 2 bases at V and 4 bases at J, leaving 4 bases unmatched. Germline CDR1 and CDR2: MNHNS and SASEGT. The CDR3 loop spans 14 amino acids. For the CDR3, the DNA is TGTGCCAGCAGTGAAACCAGGACAGGCTATGGCTACACCTTC. This gives the protein CASSETRTGYGYTF.

This sequence joins TRBV15 and TRBJ2-3, with 7 positions matching TRBD2. The germline CDR1 and CDR2 sequences are LNHNV and YYDKDF (reference sequence). This CDR3 is 17 amino acids long. Trimming removed 3 bases from V and 5 bases from J; junction bases left unmatched: 14. The CDR3 DNA follows: TGTGCCACCAGCAGGGGAGGGAGTCTTCTGAGAGTAGATACGCAGTATTTT. Its translation: CATSRGGSLLRVDTQYF.

The V gene is TRBV30, the J gene TRBJ2-3; D is perhaps TRBD2 (6 bases). From germline, CDR1 is GTSNPN and CDR2 SVGIG (reference sequence). The CDR3 spans 15 residues. Trimming removed 0 bases from V and 3 bases from J, with 13 bases in between. In DNA, the CDR3 is TGTGCCTGGAGTGTTTTGGCGGGGTGGACAGATACGCAGTATTTT. Translated: CAWSVLAGWTDTQYF.

In its sample, this clone was seen once. This chain connects TRBV5-4 to TRBJ2-5; 9 bases are a match to TRBD1. The J call may be faulty, since TRBJ2-7 better matches the DNA end. The CDR3 is 15 amino acids. Germline CDR1 is SGHNT and CDR2 is YYREEE (reference sequence). CDR3 DNA sequence: TGTGCCAGCAGCTTCCGGGACAGGGAGAAGTACGAGCAGTACTTC. This codes for CASSFRDREKYEQYF.

This rearrangement joins TRBV6-5 to TRBJ2-7; TRBD1 is a possible D gene (7 bases). Trimming stripped 0 bases from V and 4 bases from J, with 13 bases between. The CDR3 sequence is 15 residues long. The germline CDR1 and CDR2 sequences are MNHEY and SVGAGI. The CDR3 sequence is CASSYSEQGGYEQYF. The CDR3 DNA reads as TGTGCCAGCAGTTACTCGGAGCAGGGGGGTTACGAGCAGTACTTC.